The next 21 T cell receptor beta chains were all read from a single sample in a study of Tregs in tolerant kidney transplant recipients (dated by TCRdb to about 2019). Their cognate antigens are unknown. Library preparation employed the immunoSEQ multiplex PCR assay. This is the immuneACCESS table as TCRdb keeps it, with only in-frame sequences that have V and J called. A part of the clones is gone; compared with another copy, unresolved V genes explain less than half, and the rest is unexplained. Within this sample are about 44,000 clones, with about 95% of them counted one time only. The leading ten clones occupy 0.37% of the sample. The specimen sequenced was Tregs from blood cultured with allogeneic cells. Source of these receptors: a human donor in good health.

The CDR3, as DNA: TGTGCCAGCAGCTTCCAGGGGGCGGTCGGGGAGCTGTTTTTT. Protein sequence: CASSFQGAVGELFF. The chain carries TRBV7-6 and TRBJ2-2; TRBD1 aligns across 8 bases. Germline trimming cut 3 bases from V and 7 bases from J; bases unmatched to any gene: 4. The CDR3 contains 14 residues. In germline, CDR1 is SGHVS, CDR2 FNYEAQ.

Only one count was recorded for this clone. The chain uses TRBV7-3 and TRBJ2-2; D is perhaps TRBD2 (6 bases). V gave up 5 bases and J gave up 0 bases, with 10 bases separating them. From germline, CDR1 is SGHTA and CDR2 FQGTGA. This CDR3 region has 15 residues. The CDR3 bases are TGTGCCAGCAGCCAAGGGACTGCGAACACCGGGGAGCTGTTTTTT. Amino acid sequence: CASSQGTANTGELFF.

This clone was seen only once. The genes are TRBV6-5 and TRBJ2-7; possibly TRBD1 or TRBD2 for D (5 bases each). V dropped 5 bases and J dropped 2 bases, with 16 bases sitting between them. The germline V gene encodes CDR1 MNHEY and CDR2 SVGAGI. The length of the CDR3 is 15 residues. The CDR3 region has the DNA TGTGCCAGCAGTCGAGGGAGAGGGGCAACCTACGAGCAGTACTTC. Translation: CASSRGRGATYEQYF.

The chain recombines TRBV6-5 with TRBJ2-7; weak D call: TRBD1 (5 bases). The germline V gene encodes CDR1 MNHEY and CDR2 SVGAGI. The CDR3 totals 16 residues. Deletions cut 0 bases from V and 1 base from J, with 13 bases between. CDR3 residues: CASSYSRRRVSYEQYF. The CDR3 DNA reads TGTGCCAGCAGTTACTCGCGGCGCAGGGTTTCCTACGAGCAGTACTTC.

CDR3 sequence (DNA): TGCGCCAGCAGCCTGGGGGGACTACATAATTACAATGAGCAGTTCTTC. Translated: CASSLGGLHNYNEQFF. The chain combines TRBV5-1 with TRBJ2-1; 7 bases line up with TRBD2. V was pared by 4 bases and J by 4 bases, with 11 bases of the junction left unmatched. Germline CDR1 SGHRS, CDR2 YFSETQ. CDR3 size: 16 residues.

CDR3 coding DNA: TGCAGCGTTGAAACAGAGATGAACACTGAAGCTTTCTTT. Translated: CSVETEMNTEAFF. V usage is TRBV29-1 and J usage is TRBJ1-1, with D hard to call. V shed 2 bases and J shed 0 bases, with 7 bases lying between them. Germline loops: CDR1 SQVTM, CDR2 ANQGSEA. CDR3 length: 13 amino acids.

The V gene is TRBV5-1, the J gene TRBJ2-1; D is uncertain. Trimming took off 4 bases at V and 4 bases at J, with 18 bases between the two ends. Germline V CDR1 and CDR2: SGHRS, YFSETQ. This CDR3 region has 16 residues. The CDR3 loop reads CASSLQPVDGYNEQFF. The CDR3 coding sequence is TGCGCCAGCAGCCTACAGCCGGTTGACGGATACAATGAGCAGTTCTTC.

V gene TRBV6-5 combines with J gene TRBJ1-6, with D possibly matching TRBD1 (5 bases). The V end lost 0 bases, the J end lost 15 bases, and 21 bases lay between the germline ends. CDR1 MNHEY and CDR2 SVGAGI come from the germline V gene. The CDR3 length is 16 residues. The CDR3 DNA reads as TGTGCCAGCAGTTACTCGAGGCGGACACCGCTACCCGTCCTCCACTTT. Translated: CASSYSRRTPLPVLHF.

The chain uses TRBV11-2 and TRBJ2-7, with 9 positions matching TRBD2. The CDR3 is 15 residues long. J lost 6 bases, V lost 3 bases, and 9 bases had no gene match. CDR1 and CDR2 from the germline V gene are SGHAT and FQNNGV. The CDR3 sequence is CASSFSASGVVEQYF. The CDR3 DNA is TGTGCCAGCAGCTTTTCGGCTAGCGGGGTAGTCGAGCAGTACTTC.

This chain connects TRBV7-9 to TRBJ1-1; D might be TRBD1 (5 bases). Germline V gives CDR1 SEHNR, CDR2 FQNEAQ (reference sequence). V gave up 5 bases and J gave up 1 base, with 11 bases separating them. CDR3 length: 14 residues. As DNA, the CDR3 is TGTGCCAGCAGCGTAGGACACGAGAACACTGAAGCTTTCTTT. Encoded protein: CASSVGHENTEAFF.

This sequence joins TRBV27 and TRBJ1-5, with 10 bases aligning to TRBD1. Trimming removed 5 bases from V and 2 bases from J; junction bases left unmatched: 6. The CDR3 covers 16 residues. Germline lookup yields CDR1 MNHEY and CDR2 SMNVEV (reference sequence). This chain's CDR3 is CASSPDRGLGNQPQHF. The CDR3 nucleotides are TGTGCCAGCAGTCCAGACAGGGGGCTTGGCAATCAGCCCCAGCATTTT.

V and J are TRBV5-1 and TRBJ1-4; no definite D call. This CDR3 region has 19 residues. The germline gives CDR1 SGHRS, CDR2 YFSETQ. V was trimmed by 0 bases and J by 2 bases, leaving 20 bases between them. As DNA, the CDR3 is TGCGCCAGCAGCTTGGACGCCCAAAGGGCCCTGGGGACTAATGAAAAACTGTTTTTT. Protein product: CASSLDAQRALGTNEKLFF.

J is TRBJ1-1 and V is TRBV20-1, with D tentatively TRBD1 (6 bases). Germline values: CDR1 DFQATT, CDR2 SNEGSKA (reference sequence). This CDR3 region has 11 residues. V was pared by 1 base and J by 10 bases, with 10 bases between. The CDR3 sequence: CSARVSTGAFF. CDR3 DNA: TGCAGTGCTAGAGTTTCGACAGGAGCTTTCTTT.

This clone came up a few times. The J gene is TRBJ1-5, the V gene TRBV18, with TRBD1 matching 7 bases. The germline gives CDR1 KGHSH, CDR2 LQKENI. The CDR3 covers 14 residues. V was pared by 5 bases and J by 6 bases, with 7 bases of the junction left unmatched. The CDR3 reads CASSAGTESQPQHF. DNA for the CDR3: TGTGCCAGCTCAGCAGGGACAGAGTCTCAGCCCCAGCATTTT. Full variable domain (missing parts from reference TRBV18 and TRBJ1-5): NAGVMQNPRHLVRRRGQEARLRCSPMKGHSHVYWYRQLPEEGLKFMVYLQKENIIDESGMPKERFSAEFPKEGPSILRIQQVVRGDSAAYFCASSAGTESQPQHFGDGTRLSIL.

This clone was observed once. The rearrangement links TRBV6-5 to TRBJ1-2; D possibly corresponds to TRBD1 (5 bases). CDR1 is MNHEY, CDR2 SVGAGI, per germline. The V gene lost 4 bases and the J gene lost 4 bases, with 13 bases spanning the gap. The CDR3 covers 14 residues. CDR3 bases: TGTGCCAGCAGTTTTTCTGCCGGGACCTATGGCTACACCTTC. Its translation: CASSFSAGTYGYTF.

The rearrangement uses TRBV29-1 and TRBJ2-1; 8 nucleotides align to TRBD1. Trimming took 1 base from V and 2 from J; bases not matched to a gene: 7. The V gene's germline CDR1 is SQVTM and CDR2 ANQGSEA. The CDR3 consists of 16 residues. The DNA of the CDR3 is TGCAGCGTTGAAGCCTGGACAGGGAGTGCCTACAATGAGCAGTTCTTC. Encoded protein: CSVEAWTGSAYNEQFF.

CDR3 DNA: TGCGCCAGCAGCTTGCGCGGACAACGTACTTCAGCTAACTATGGCTACACCTTC. Protein product: CASSLRGQRTSANYGYTF. The chain joins TRBV5-1 to TRBJ1-2; TRBD1 is a possible D gene (5 bases). Germline V lookup: CDR1 SGHRS, CDR2 YFSETQ. The CDR3 sequence is 18 residues long. V dropped 1 base and J dropped 0 bases, with 19 bases sitting between them.

This chain links TRBV5-1 with TRBJ1-2, with no clear D. V lost 0 bases, J lost 4 bases, and 16 bases lay in between. There are 16 residues in the CDR3. Germline V gene data show CDR1 as SGHRS and CDR2 as YFSETQ. As DNA, the CDR3 is TGCGCCAGCAGCTTGGAGGGAGTCCGAATTTCCTATGGCTACACCTTC. Its protein is CASSLEGVRISYGYTF.

This chain uses TRBV19 with TRBJ2-3, with a weak D call TRBD2 (5 bases). Germline V lookup: CDR1 LNHDA, CDR2 SQIVND (reference sequence). Trimming removed 5 bases from V and 4 bases from J, with 13 bases in between. The CDR3 runs 14 residues. CDR3 DNA: TGTGCCAGTAGTTCCCGAGGGTCGCCAGATACGCAGTATTTT. Residues: CASSSRGSPDTQYF.

The rearrangement joins TRBV7-2 to TRBJ1-2, with D unresolved. Germline V gene lookup returns CDR1 SGHTA and CDR2 FQGNSA. This CDR3 contains 14 residues. Trimming shortened V by 1 base and J by 2 bases, and 8 bases separated the two germline ends. The CDR3 DNA reads as TGTGCCAGCAGCTTAGATCGGCGGAACTATGGCTACACCTTC. As protein: CASSLDRRNYGYTF.

This clone was found once. This rearrangement joins TRBV5-1 to TRBJ2-2, with unresolved D. Deletions cut 7 bases from V and 0 bases from J, with 7 bases between. The length of the CDR3 is 13 residues. Germline-derived CDR1 and CDR2 are SGHRS and YFSETQ. The CDR3 sequence is CASWGANTGELFF. The CDR3 DNA is TGCGCCAGCTGGGGTGCGAACACCGGGGAGCTGTTTTTT.